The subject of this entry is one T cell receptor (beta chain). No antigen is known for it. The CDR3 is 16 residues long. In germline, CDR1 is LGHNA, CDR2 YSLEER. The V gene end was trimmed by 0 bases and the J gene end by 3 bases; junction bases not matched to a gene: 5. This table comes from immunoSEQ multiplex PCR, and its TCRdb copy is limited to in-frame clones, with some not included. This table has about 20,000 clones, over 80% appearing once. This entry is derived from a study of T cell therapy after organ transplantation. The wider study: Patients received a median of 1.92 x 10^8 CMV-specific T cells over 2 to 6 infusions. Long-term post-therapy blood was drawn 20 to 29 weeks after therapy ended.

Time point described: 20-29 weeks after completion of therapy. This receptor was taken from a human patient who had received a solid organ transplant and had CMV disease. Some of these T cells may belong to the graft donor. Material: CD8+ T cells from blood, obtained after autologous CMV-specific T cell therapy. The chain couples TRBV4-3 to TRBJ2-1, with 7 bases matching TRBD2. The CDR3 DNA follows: TGCGCCAGCAGCCAAGAGAAAAGCGGGATCTACAATGAGCAGTTCTTC. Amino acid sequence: CASSQEKSGIYNEQFF.